The rows below give T cell receptor beta chains drawn from one sample of a study of Ad26.COV2.S vaccination and SARS-CoV-2 variants. Profiled with immunoSEQ multiplex PCR; TCRdb holds only in-frame clones, not every one. This sample has 360,000 or so clones, with roughly 90% found just once. The sample in question was peripheral blood, obtained in a trial of Ad26.COV2.S vaccine versus placebo. The receptors originated from a person between 18 and 59 years old who received the Ad26.COV2.S COVID-19 vaccine or a placebo. The CDR3 runs from the conserved cysteine through the conserved F or W. The order of the fields is D gene, V gene, clone size, J gene, CDR3 protein, CDR3 DNA. D genes are given only for firm matches. The size field is filled for only some rows; it gives once, few, many or a size class.

d_call: -
v_call: TRBV28
clone_size: -
j_call: TRBJ1-3
cdr3_aa: CASTLTGRNTIYF
cdr3_nt: TGTGCCAGCACACTGACAGGAAGAAACACCATATATTTT

d_call: TRBD2
v_call: TRBV19
clone_size: many
j_call: TRBJ2-3
cdr3_aa: CASSIALAGGPSTDTQYF
cdr3_nt: TGTGCCAGTAGTATAGCCCTAGCGGGAGGGCCGAGCACAGATACGCAGTATTTT

d_call: TRBD2
v_call: TRBV6-6
clone_size: -
j_call: TRBJ2-7
cdr3_aa: CASSKAGSSVEQYF
cdr3_nt: TGTGCCAGCAGTAAAGCGGGATCCTCCGTCGAGCAGTACTTC

d_call: -
v_call: TRBV9
clone_size: -
j_call: TRBJ2-2
cdr3_aa: CASSFQIGASDAGELFF
cdr3_nt: TGTGCCAGCAGCTTCCAAATTGGGGCTAGCGATGCCGGGGAGCTGTTTTTT

d_call: -
v_call: TRBV9
clone_size: once
j_call: TRBJ2-2
cdr3_aa: CASSITGLDTGELFF
cdr3_nt: TGTGCCAGCTCTATCACAGGGTTGGATACCGGGGAGCTGTTTTTT

d_call: -
v_call: TRBV5-6
clone_size: -
j_call: TRBJ2-7
cdr3_aa: CASSFTSTSYEQYF
cdr3_nt: TGTGCCAGCAGCTTCACTAGCACCTCCTACGAGCAGTACTTC

d_call: -
v_call: TRBV28
clone_size: -
j_call: TRBJ2-3
cdr3_aa: CASSPSEDTQYF
cdr3_nt: TGTGCCAGCAGCCCCTCCGAAGATACGCAGTATTTT

d_call: -
v_call: TRBV18
clone_size: -
j_call: TRBJ1-4
cdr3_aa: CASSPGPGGEKLFF
cdr3_nt: TGTGCCAGCTCACCGGGGCCGGGCGGTGAAAAACTGTTTTTT

d_call: -
v_call: TRBV7-8
clone_size: -
j_call: TRBJ2-5
cdr3_aa: CASSTGLKETQYF
cdr3_nt: TGTGCCAGCAGCACAGGACTCAAAGAGACCCAGTACTTC

d_call: -
v_call: TRBV18
clone_size: -
j_call: TRBJ1-2
cdr3_aa: CASSPQRQTLYGYTF
cdr3_nt: TGTGCCAGCTCACCACAAAGGCAGACTCTATACGGCTACACCTTC

d_call: TRBD2
v_call: TRBV5-1
clone_size: -
j_call: TRBJ2-3
cdr3_aa: CASRILAGVDFGTDTQYF
cdr3_nt: TGCGCCAGCAGGATACTAGCGGGAGTAGATTTCGGCACAGATACGCAGTATTTT

d_call: TRBD1
v_call: TRBV6-1
clone_size: -
j_call: TRBJ2-4
cdr3_aa: CASSEDGQGRNIQYF
cdr3_nt: TGTGCCAGCAGTGAAGACGGACAGGGGAGGAACATTCAGTACTTC

d_call: -
v_call: TRBV30
clone_size: -
j_call: TRBJ2-1
cdr3_aa: CAWDKYNEQFF
cdr3_nt: TGTGCCTGGGACAAATACAATGAGCAGTTCTTC

d_call: TRBD1
v_call: TRBV10-3
clone_size: -
j_call: TRBJ1-4
cdr3_aa: CAISPIETGGTGNEKLFF
cdr3_nt: TGTGCCATCAGTCCTATAGAGACAGGGGGCACTGGTAATGAAAAACTGTTTTTT

d_call: TRBD2
v_call: TRBV28
clone_size: -
j_call: TRBJ2-5
cdr3_aa: CASRPSGGSQETQYF
cdr3_nt: TGTGCCAGCAGACCTAGCGGGGGGAGTCAAGAGACCCAGTACTTC

d_call: TRBD1
v_call: TRBV12-3/TRBV12-4
clone_size: -
j_call: TRBJ1-1
cdr3_aa: CASSAGTAEAFF
cdr3_nt: TGTGCCAGCAGCGCCGGGACAGCTGAAGCTTTCTTT

d_call: TRBD1
v_call: TRBV11-2
clone_size: once
j_call: TRBJ2-3
cdr3_aa: CASSQDRGLPGTQYF
cdr3_nt: TGTGCCAGCAGCCAGGACAGGGGGCTTCCCGGTACGCAGTATTTT

d_call: TRBD2
v_call: TRBV28
clone_size: -
j_call: TRBJ2-1
cdr3_aa: CAIFSPGGEQFF
cdr3_nt: TGTGCCATCTTTAGCCCGGGGGGTGAGCAGTTCTTC

d_call: -
v_call: TRBV6-6
clone_size: once
j_call: TRBJ1-2
cdr3_aa: CATSIEGDRGYGYTF
cdr3_nt: TGTGCCACATCAATCGAAGGGGATCGGGGCTATGGCTACACCTTC

d_call: TRBD1
v_call: TRBV6-5
clone_size: -
j_call: TRBJ2-7
cdr3_aa: CASRATGGRSYEQYF
cdr3_nt: TGTGCCAGCAGGGCAACAGGGGGCAGATCCTACGAGCAGTACTTC

d_call: -
v_call: TRBV12-3/TRBV12-4
clone_size: -
j_call: TRBJ2-2
cdr3_aa: CASSLGAGELFF
cdr3_nt: TGTGCCAGCAGTTTAGGCGCCGGGGAGCTGTTTTTT

d_call: -
v_call: TRBV2
clone_size: once
j_call: TRBJ1-2
cdr3_aa: CASSVLDGYTF
cdr3_nt: TGTGCCAGCAGTGTTTTAGATGGCTACACCTTC

d_call: -
v_call: TRBV5-6
clone_size: -
j_call: TRBJ1-6
cdr3_aa: CASSLGQNVNSPLHF
cdr3_nt: TGTGCCAGCAGCTTGGGACAGAATGTTAATTCACCCCTCCACTTT

d_call: -
v_call: TRBV11-3
clone_size: -
j_call: TRBJ2-7
cdr3_aa: CASSKTSGVYEQYF
cdr3_nt: TGTGCCAGCAGCAAGACTTCAGGCGTCTACGAGCAGTACTTC

d_call: -
v_call: TRBV30
clone_size: -
j_call: TRBJ1-4
cdr3_aa: CAWGAMGEKLFF
cdr3_nt: TGTGCCTGGGGGGCGATGGGAGAAAAACTGTTTTTT

d_call: TRBD1
v_call: TRBV6-2/TRBV6-3
clone_size: -
j_call: TRBJ1-4
cdr3_aa: CASSWTGREKLFF
cdr3_nt: TGTGCCAGCAGTTGGACAGGGCGAGAAAAACTGTTTTTT

d_call: -
v_call: TRBV29-1
clone_size: -
j_call: TRBJ2-7
cdr3_aa: CSVSGPSPKNSYEQYF
cdr3_nt: TGCAGCGTCTCGGGCCCGAGTCCCAAAAACTCCTACGAGCAGTACTTC

d_call: TRBD1
v_call: TRBV7-9
clone_size: -
j_call: TRBJ1-5
cdr3_aa: CASSPGQGAQPQHF
cdr3_nt: TGTGCCAGCAGCCCGGGACAGGGGGCTCAGCCCCAGCATTTT

d_call: TRBD1
v_call: TRBV19
clone_size: -
j_call: TRBJ1-1
cdr3_aa: CASSVTGLNTEAFF
cdr3_nt: TGTGCCAGTAGTGTGACAGGGTTAAACACTGAAGCTTTCTTT

d_call: -
v_call: TRBV7-3
clone_size: -
j_call: TRBJ1-1
cdr3_aa: CASSSWGNTEAFF
cdr3_nt: TGTGCCAGCAGCTCATGGGGGAACACTGAAGCTTTCTTT

d_call: -
v_call: TRBV9
clone_size: -
j_call: TRBJ2-7
cdr3_aa: CASSVGGGSAYEQYF
cdr3_nt: TGTGCCAGCAGCGTAGGCGGAGGTTCAGCCTACGAGCAGTACTTC

d_call: -
v_call: TRBV4-1
clone_size: -
j_call: TRBJ2-7
cdr3_aa: CASSPLPRGDEQYF
cdr3_nt: TGCGCCAGCAGCCCCCTCCCTAGAGGCGACGAGCAGTACTTC

d_call: -
v_call: TRBV15
clone_size: -
j_call: TRBJ2-5
cdr3_aa: CATSVGNRAVGETQYF
cdr3_nt: TGTGCCACCAGCGTCGGGAACAGGGCGGTAGGAGAGACCCAGTACTTC

d_call: -
v_call: TRBV28
clone_size: -
j_call: TRBJ2-2
cdr3_aa: CASKTVTGELFF
cdr3_nt: TGTGCCAGCAAGACGGTCACCGGGGAGCTGTTTTTT

d_call: -
v_call: TRBV7-2
clone_size: -
j_call: TRBJ1-6
cdr3_aa: CASSRSSVGRQFYNSPLHF
cdr3_nt: TGTGCCAGCAGCCGGTCATCAGTGGGCAGGCAGTTCTATAATTCACCCCTCCACTTT

d_call: TRBD1
v_call: TRBV2
clone_size: -
j_call: TRBJ1-2
cdr3_aa: CASSEQGQGSNGYTF
cdr3_nt: TGTGCCAGCAGTGAACAGGGACAGGGCAGCAATGGCTACACCTTC